Following are 10 T cell receptor beta chains from one sample sequenced in a study of blood T cell repertoires in COVID-19. The assay was immunoSEQ multiplex PCR, and TCRdb's table has in-frame clones only and misses some. This sample has about 300,000 clones, with around 84% found just once. The sequencing input was PBMCs or T cells enriched from blood (not recorded which). These receptors were obtained from a woman under 30 who had recovered from COVID-19.

The CDR3 region is CASSYRLLAGVSYEQYF. DNA of the CDR3: TGTGCCAGCTCCTACCGTTTACTAGCGGGGGTGTCCTACGAGCAGTACTTC. The gene calls are TRBV27 and TRBJ2-7; 11 bases map to TRBD2. Germline V gene sequence: CDR1 MNHEY, CDR2 SMNVEV (reference sequence). V lost 8 bases, J lost 1 base, and 13 bases stayed unmatched. The CDR3 totals 17 residues.

The gene calls are TRBV5-1 and TRBJ2-7, with D possibly matching TRBD1 (5 bases). Trimming cost V 4 bases and J 0 bases, with 20 bases left between them. Germline values: CDR1 SGHRS, CDR2 YFSETQ. The CDR3 loop spans 17 amino acids. CDR3 DNA sequence: TGCGCCAGCAGCCGTTTCGGACCCCTGACAGCCTCCTACGAGCAGTACTTC. Its translation is CASSRFGPLTASYEQYF.

The chain links TRBV10-3 to TRBJ2-5, with 9 bases identical to TRBD1. J lost 2 bases, V lost 4 bases, and 8 bases had no gene match. The CDR3 covers 16 residues. Germline CDR1 ENHRY, CDR2 SYGVKD. This chain's CDR3 is CAISGGTGNLQETQYF. CDR3 coding DNA: TGTGCCATCAGTGGGGGGACAGGGAACCTTCAAGAGACCCAGTACTTC.

This clone was detected only a few times. The chain couples TRBV24-1 to TRBJ1-2; 8 bases match TRBD1. Germline V lookup: CDR1 KGHDR, CDR2 SFDVKD. This CDR3 is built from 15 residues. V shed 3 bases and J 6 bases; nucleotides not matched to a gene: 8. The CDR3 is CATSDTEDRVDGYTF. As DNA, the CDR3 is TGTGCCACCAGTGATACCGAGGACAGGGTCGATGGCTACACCTTC.

V and J are TRBV5-1 and TRBJ1-2; D call uncertain. The CDR3 spans 12 residues. Germline-derived CDR1 and CDR2 are SGHRS and YFSETQ. V was pared by 0 bases and J by 8 bases, with 8 bases between. The CDR3 nucleotides are TGCGCCAGCAGCTTGGAACAGCTAGGCTACACCTTC. Its protein is CASSLEQLGYTF.

This chain joins TRBV5-6 and TRBJ1-1; D is ambiguous. CDR3 length: 15 amino acids. The V end was cut by 3 bases, the J end by 1 base, with 13 bases between. Germline V CDR1 and CDR2: SGHDT, YYEEEE. CDR3 sequence (DNA): TGTGCCAGCAGCTCCCGGGTCACGGGGAACACTGAAGCTTTCTTT. The encoded protein is CASSSRVTGNTEAFF.

The chain recombines TRBV6-5 with TRBJ1-2, with 9 bases lining up with TRBD1. Germline V lookup: CDR1 MNHEY, CDR2 SVGAGI. With V trimmed by 2 bases and J by 2 bases, 3 bases remained unmatched. The CDR3 spans 15 residues. CDR3 in DNA: TGTGCCAGCAGTTACGTGACAGGGGGGAACTATGGCTACACCTTC. Its protein product is CASSYVTGGNYGYTF.

The chain recombines TRBV2 with TRBJ2-3; 7 positions agree with TRBD1. The germline V gene has CDR1 SNHLY and CDR2 FYNNEI. J lost 3 bases, V lost 4 bases, and 7 bases had no gene match. The CDR3 contains 15 residues. In DNA form, the CDR3 reads TGTGCCAGCAGTGCGAGGGGGCTGGGGACAGATACGCAGTATTTT. It is translated as CASSARGLGTDTQYF.

This clone was seen a handful of times. V usage is TRBV4-1 and J usage is TRBJ1-1; D is unresolved. The CDR3 is made up of 15 amino acids. V was clipped by 4 bases and J by 5 bases, with 17 bases between them. Germline CDR1 MGHRA, CDR2 YSYEKL. The CDR3 region has the DNA TGCGCCAGCAGCCTACCCGTCCGAAAGCGTACTGAAGCTTTCTTT. Translated, it gives CASSLPVRKRTEAFF.

The chain combines TRBV9 with TRBJ1-4; 12 positions match TRBD1. Germline V gene sequence: CDR1 SGDLS, CDR2 YYNGEE. With V trimmed by 0 bases and J by 10 bases, 10 bases remained unmatched. The length of the CDR3 is 17 residues. CDR3: CASSVGGQGAGPAKLFF. The CDR3 nucleotides read TGTGCCAGCAGCGTAGGGGGACAGGGGGCCGGGCCGGCAAAACTGTTTTTT.